One and the same sample provided the 4 T cell receptor beta chains below, sequenced in a study of T cell repertoires and Cas9 in healthy adults. Method: immunoSEQ multiplex PCR; TCRdb's copy keeps in-frame clones and lacks some. The table records about 15,000 clones, 89% of them present only once. The material sequenced was Tregs (CD4+, CD25+, CD127-, CD137-, CD154-) from PBMCs; culture status not recorded. These receptors were collected from a human donor in good health.

The CDR3 loop reads CASSPRTGGPHNEQFF. In DNA, the CDR3 is TGTGCCAGCTCACCCCGGACAGGGGGCCCTCACAATGAGCAGTTCTTC. V and J are TRBV18 and TRBJ2-1, with 11 bases lining up with TRBD1. Germline V gives CDR1 KGHSH, CDR2 LQKENI. J gave up 5 bases and V 3 bases, and 6 bases lay outside the gene matches. There are 16 residues in the CDR3.

The chain joins TRBV5-1 to TRBJ2-1; the match to TRBD2 covers 9 bases. With 0 bases clipped from V and 4 bases from J, the junction kept 8 bases outside the gene matches. Germline-derived CDR1 and CDR2 are SGHRS and YFSETQ. The CDR3 contains 17 residues. This CDR3 is CASSLGAGAGGYNEQFF. The DNA of the CDR3 is TGCGCCAGCAGCTTGGGGGCGGGAGCGGGGGGTTACAATGAGCAGTTCTTC.

The chain couples TRBV4-2 to TRBJ2-2, with TRBD2 as a possible D gene (7 bases). V gave up 4 bases and J gave up 5 bases, with 20 bases separating them. There are 17 residues in the CDR3. The germline V gene has CDR1 LGHNA and CDR2 YNFKEQ. CDR3 loop: CASSPRATSRGTGELFF. CDR3 DNA: TGTGCCAGCAGCCCCCGGGCGACTAGCAGGGGAACCGGGGAGCTGTTTTTT.

This clone has just a few counts. The rearrangement links TRBV19 to TRBJ1-5; 7 nucleotides align to TRBD1. The CDR3 consists of 14 residues. V lost 4 bases and J lost 2; bases outside the gene matches: 2. Germline CDR1 LNHDA, CDR2 SQIVND (reference sequence). This chain's CDR3 is CASSRGTGNQPQHF. CDR3 sequence (DNA): TGTGCCAGTAGTAGGGGGACAGGCAATCAGCCCCAGCATTTT.